Each of the 24 T cell receptor beta chains below was sequenced from the same sample in a study of OX40 agonist ivuxolimab in advanced cancers. Repertoires were generated with immunoSEQ multiplex PCR, while TCRdb's copy carries only in-frame clones and drops some. The repertoire consists of about 80,000 clones, with approximately 93% occurring once and the leading ten covering 9.5% to 12%. The sequencing used CD4+ or CD8+ T cells sorted from blood, collected in a trial of the OX40 agonist ivuxolimab. These receptors were obtained from an adult with an advanced solid tumor such as melanoma, head and neck, liver or kidney cancer.

This chain connects TRBV6-5 to TRBJ2-5; D gene ambiguous. There are 14 residues in the CDR3. Germline CDR1 reads MNHEY; CDR2 reads SVGAGI. V gave up 4 bases and J gave up 0 bases, with 9 bases separating them. The CDR3 sequence: CASSLTNHQETQYF. The CDR3 bases are TGTGCCAGCAGTTTGACAAACCACCAAGAGACCCAGTACTTC.

This chain links TRBV11-2 with TRBJ2-7, with 7 bases that match TRBD2. This CDR3 region has 15 residues. CDR1 and CDR2 (germline): SGHAT, FQNNGV. V shed 5 bases and J 4 bases; nucleotides not matched to a gene: 11. The DNA of the CDR3 is TGTGCCAGCAGCCTCGACCAAAGCGGGATGTACGAGCAGTACTTC. Translated, it gives CASSLDQSGMYEQYF.

The J gene is TRBJ2-1, the V gene TRBV30, with TRBD2 matching over 9 bases. V dropped 3 bases and J dropped 6; count of bases not matched to a gene: 9. CDR1 is GTSNPN, CDR2 SVGIG, per germline (reference sequence). This CDR3 spans 15 amino acids. This CDR3 is CAWRNGAGGINEQFF. The CDR3 DNA is TGTGCCTGGAGGAACGGAGCGGGAGGAATCAATGAGCAGTTCTTC.

V and J are TRBV18 and TRBJ2-5, with 10 bases aligning to TRBD1. The V segment lost 0 bases and the J segment 5 bases; nucleotides outside the gene matches: 3. This CDR3 contains 15 residues. Germline V CDR1 and CDR2: KGHSH, LQKENI. CDR3 region: CASSPPTGGIETQYF. The CDR3 DNA reads TGTGCCAGCTCACCACCGACAGGGGGCATTGAGACCCAGTACTTC.

The chain recombines TRBV11-2 with TRBJ1-2; a weak D match, TRBD1 (6 bases). Looked up from germline, CDR1 is SGHAT and CDR2 is FQNNGV. The CDR3 totals 15 residues. Trimming pared 0 bases from V and 3 bases from J, leaving 11 bases between. The CDR3 nucleotides are TGTGCCAGCAGCTTAGAAGGGCGGGGGCACTATGGCTACACCTTC. This codes for CASSLEGRGHYGYTF. Drawing the rest from reference TRBV11-2 and TRBJ1-2, the complete variable domain is EAGVAQSPRYKIIEKRQSVAFWCNPISGHATLYWYQQILGQGPKLLIQFQNNGVVDDSQLPKDRFSAERLKGVDSTLKIQPAKLEDSAVYLCASSLEGRGHYGYTFGSGTRLTVV.

The chain is built from TRBV11-2 and TRBJ2-6; D perhaps matches TRBD1 (5 bases). This CDR3 has 15 amino acids. V lost 3 bases, J lost 2 bases, and 8 bases lay in between. In germline, CDR1 is SGHAT, CDR2 FQNNGV. The CDR3 region is CASSFRVAGANVLTF. The CDR3 nucleotides are TGTGCCAGCAGCTTCAGGGTCGCTGGGGCCAACGTCCTGACTTTC.

This clone appeared once. V and J are TRBV5-6 and TRBJ1-5, with a weak D call TRBD1 (6 bases). The CDR3 extends over 14 amino acids. Trimming left V 0 bases short and J 6 bases short, with 10 bases between. The germline CDR1 and CDR2 sequences are SGHDT and YYEEEE. In DNA, the CDR3 is TGTGCCAGCAGCTTGGGAGTAGGGGGTCAGCCCCAGCATTTT. It translates to CASSLGVGGQPQHF.

The V gene is TRBV6-5, the J gene TRBJ2-3; TRBD2 agrees at 11 bases. CDR1 MNHEY and CDR2 SVGAGI come from the germline V gene. J gave up 3 bases and V 5 bases, and 4 bases lay outside the gene matches. The length of the CDR3 is 15 residues. The CDR3 coding sequence is TGTGCCAGCAGTAGAACTAGCGGGAGTACAGATACGCAGTATTTT. Translated, it gives CASSRTSGSTDTQYF.

This chain links TRBV4-2 with TRBJ2-4; 10 nucleotides line up with TRBD2. This CDR3 has 17 residues. Per the germline V gene, CDR1 is LGHNA and CDR2 is YNFKEQ. The V gene end was trimmed by 2 bases and the J gene end by 0 bases; junction bases not matched to a gene: 4. The CDR3 loop is CASSQWTSGIAKNIQYF. Written as DNA, the CDR3 is TGTGCCAGCAGCCAATGGACTAGCGGCATAGCCAAAAACATTCAGTACTTC.

This clone was seen more than once but under ten times. Within the sample, other DNA sequences also encode this same CDR3. The CDR3 DNA follows: TGTGCCAGCAGCTTGGGTGGGTGGAACACTGAAGCTTTCTTT. It specifies CASSLGGWNTEAFF. The chain has TRBV7-2 and TRBJ1-1; no firm D call. The CDR3 is 14 amino acids. The V gene lost 3 bases and the J gene lost 1 base, with 9 bases spanning the gap. Germline lookup yields CDR1 SGHTA and CDR2 FQGNSA.

V usage is TRBV4-3 and J usage is TRBJ2-3; 9 bases line up with TRBD1. Germline CDR1 is LGHNA and CDR2 is YSLEER. The CDR3 extends over 16 amino acids. Unmatched junction bases numbered 6, after V lost 3 bases and J lost 2 bases. The DNA of the CDR3 is TGCGCCAGCAGCCAGGACCGGGACAGGGTCACAGATACGCAGTATTTT. This translates into CASSQDRDRVTDTQYF.

V gene TRBV5-5 combines with J gene TRBJ2-7; 10 positions match TRBD1. Unmatched junction bases numbered 6, after V lost 2 bases and J lost 4 bases. The CDR3 consists of 15 residues. Germline-derived CDR1 and CDR2 are SGHKS and YYEKEE (reference sequence). The CDR3 nucleotides read TGTGCCAGCAGCTTTGACCGGGACAGGGGTTACGAGCAGTACTTC. Its protein product is CASSFDRDRGYEQYF.

The J gene is TRBJ2-7, the V gene TRBV7-2; 8 bases are shared with TRBD2. The CDR3 loop spans 15 amino acids. V shed 4 bases, J shed 2 bases, and the junction held 7 bases outside the gene matches. Germline loops: CDR1 SGHTA, CDR2 FQGNSA. Here the CDR3 reads CASSSGLAEPYEQYF. The CDR3 DNA is TGTGCCAGCAGCTCAGGACTAGCCGAACCCTACGAGCAGTACTTC.

The chain uses TRBV9 and TRBJ2-3; 12 bases are shared with TRBD1. This CDR3 region has 12 residues. Trimming cost V 4 bases and J 14 bases; bases outside gene matches: 5. CDR1 and CDR2 from the germline V gene are SGDLS and YYNGEE. In nucleotides, the CDR3 is TGTGCCAGCAGCTTGGGGACAGGGGGCCCGTATTTT. It yields the protein CASSLGTGGPYF.

V and J are TRBV11-3 and TRBJ2-3; 14 bases fit TRBD2. CDR3 length: 16 residues. The ends lost 1 base at V and 4 bases at J; junction bases unmatched: 1. CDR1 is SGHNT, CDR2 YENEEA, per germline. This CDR3 is CASSLGTSGRSDTQYF. CDR3 coding DNA: TGTGCCAGCAGCTTAGGGACTAGCGGGAGGTCAGATACGCAGTATTTT. Full variable domain (outside the CDR3, taken from reference TRBV11-3 and TRBJ2-3): EAGVVQSPRYKIIEKKQPVAFWCNPISGHNTLYWYLQNLGQGPELLIRYENEEAVDDSQLPKDRFSAERLKGVDSTLKIQPAELGDSAVYLCASSLGTSGRSDTQYFGPGTRLTVL.

The chain links TRBV4-3 to TRBJ2-1; 10 bases align to TRBD1. The CDR3 covers 16 residues. V shed 2 bases, J shed 8 bases, and the junction held 9 bases outside the gene matches. CDR1 is LGHNA, CDR2 YSLEER, per germline. CDR3 amino acids: CASSQHKGDRGYEQFF. CDR3 bases: TGCGCCAGCAGCCAACATAAAGGGGACAGGGGATATGAGCAGTTCTTC.

V gene TRBV11-3 combines with J gene TRBJ2-7; TRBD1 matches at 9 bases. The V gene's germline CDR1 is SGHNT and CDR2 YENEEA. Unmatched junction bases numbered 9, after V lost 5 bases and J lost 7 bases. This CDR3 has 14 residues. CDR3 coding DNA: TGTGCCAGCAGCCCCGACACAGGGGGCAGGGAGCAGTACTTC. It translates to CASSPDTGGREQYF.

The chain combines TRBV27 with TRBJ2-7, with TRBD2 matching over 9 bases. The J segment lost 2 bases and the V segment lost 2 bases, leaving 4 bases of the junction unmatched. The CDR3 has 15 amino acids. CDR1 and CDR2 (germline): MNHEY, SMNVEV (reference sequence). The CDR3 nucleotides read TGTGCCAGCAGTTTAGAAGCGGGAGGAACCTACGAGCAGTACTTC. This sequence encodes CASSLEAGGTYEQYF.

The chain joins TRBV4-1 to TRBJ2-7; TRBD1 aligns across 8 bases. Per the germline V gene, CDR1 is MGHRA and CDR2 is YSYEKL. This CDR3 contains 17 residues. V gave up 0 bases and J gave up 2 bases; unmatched junction bases: 9. The CDR3 region has the DNA TGCGCCAGCAGCCAAGATCGAGTAGGGACAGGACCCTACGAGCAGTACTTC. It specifies CASSQDRVGTGPYEQYF.

V and J are TRBV9 and TRBJ2-5, with D perhaps assigned TRBD1 or TRBD2 (6 bases each). Trimming cost V 3 bases and J 0 bases, with 9 bases left between them. The germline CDR1 and CDR2 sequences are SGDLS and YYNGEE. This CDR3 has 14 amino acids. The CDR3 DNA reads TGTGCCAGCAGCGGGGGGGCGGACCAAGAGACCCAGTACTTC. It codes for CASSGGADQETQYF. Combining the CDR3 with reference TRBV9 and TRBJ2-5 gives the whole variable domain DSGVTQTPKHLITATGQRVTLRCSPRSGDLSVYWYQQSLDQGLQFLIQYYNGEERAKGNILERFSAQQFPDLHSELNLSSLELGDSALYFCASSGGADQETQYFGPGTRLLVL.

This chain joins TRBV15 and TRBJ1-4; no reliable D call. This CDR3 region has 18 residues. Trimming stripped 0 bases from V and 1 base from J, with 15 bases between. The germline CDR1 and CDR2 sequences are LNHNV and YYDKDF (reference sequence). For the CDR3, the DNA is TGTGCCACCAGCAGAGATTGGAGCCAGAGAGAAACTAATGAAAAACTGTTTTTT. Its protein is CATSRDWSQRETNEKLFF. The full variable domain, with the rest looked up from reference TRBV15 and TRBJ1-4, is DAMVIQNPRYQVTQFGKPVTLSCSQTLNHNVMYWYQQKSSQAPKLLFHYYDKDFNNEADTPDNFQSRRPNTSFCFLDIRSPGLGDTAMYLCATSRDWSQRETNEKLFFGSGTQLSVL.

The chain joins TRBV13 to TRBJ2-7; possible D gene TRBD2, 5 bases. With 0 bases removed from V and 0 bases from J, the gap between germline ends came to 15 bases. The germline CDR1 and CDR2 sequences are PRHDT and FYEKMQ (reference sequence). This CDR3 spans 17 amino acids. The CDR3 sequence is CASSLGPGKSSSYEQYF. CDR3 coding DNA: TGTGCCAGCAGCTTAGGCCCGGGGAAGTCTAGCTCCTACGAGCAGTACTTC.

V is TRBV6-5 and J is TRBJ1-2; maybe TRBD1 (6 bases). The CDR3 consists of 12 residues. Germline-derived CDR1 and CDR2 are MNHEY and SVGAGI. Trimming left V 2 bases short and J 7 bases short, with 8 bases between. The CDR3 sequence is CASSYNRVGYTF. In nucleotides, the CDR3 is TGTGCCAGCAGTTACAACAGGGTTGGCTACACCTTC.

The V and J genes are TRBV7-9 and TRBJ2-5; perhaps TRBD2 as D (6 bases). The V gene's germline CDR1 is SEHNR and CDR2 FQNEAQ (reference sequence). The CDR3 runs 16 residues. Trimming took off 5 bases at V and 1 base at J, with 17 bases between the two ends. CDR3 in DNA: TGTGCCAGCAGCCACATTGGGGAGGCATTCCAAGAGACCCAGTACTTC. This sequence encodes CASSHIGEAFQETQYF.